This TCR beta chain was identified in a study of T cells after yellow fever vaccination. Study findings and constraints: Clones from primary vaccination mostly reappeared after the booster (roughly 95% CD4, less than 90% CD8). Overall, a small share of clonotypes was seen in both CD4 and CD8 compartments.

The 5'RACE template-switching step produced TCR cDNA and added a universal primer site and UMIs. TCRdb reprocessed the 5' RACE reads via MiXCR and lists one record per CDR3 protein. Here the sample spans 500,000 to 650,000 distinct CDR3 sequences, roughly 14% being singletons. As for this clonotype: Its antigen is not identified.

Germline CDR1 reads SGHTA; CDR2 reads FQGNSA. Trimming took off 6 bases at V and 6 bases at J, with 18 bases between the two ends. CDR3 length: 14 amino acids. The sample was PBMCs, taken on the day of the yellow fever booster vaccination. This TCR was recovered from a man aged 25-45 years who received the YFV17D yellow fever vaccine. The chain is built from TRBV7-2 and TRBJ2-7, with D possibly being TRBD2 (6 bases). DNA of the CDR3: TGTGCCAGCAGTCCGTGGCGGGATTTAGGCGAGCAGTACTTC. Translating gives CASSPWRDLGEQYF.